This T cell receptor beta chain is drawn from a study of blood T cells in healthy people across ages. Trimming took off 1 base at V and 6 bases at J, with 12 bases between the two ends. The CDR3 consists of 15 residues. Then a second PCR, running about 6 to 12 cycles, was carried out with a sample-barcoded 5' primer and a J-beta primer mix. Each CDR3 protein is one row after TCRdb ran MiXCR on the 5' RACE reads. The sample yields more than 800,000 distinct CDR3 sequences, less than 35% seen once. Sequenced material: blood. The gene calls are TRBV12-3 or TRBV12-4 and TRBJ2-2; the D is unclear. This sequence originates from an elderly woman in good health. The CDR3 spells CASSLEAFGSGELFF. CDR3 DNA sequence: TGTGCCAGCAGTTTAGAAGCCTTTGGTTCCGGGGAGCTGTTTTTT.